The T cell receptor beta chain under discussion was sequenced for a study of T cell responses to AZD1222 COVID-19 vaccine. A word on this clone: Its antigen is still unknown.

Study results and limitations: Variant regions that are unmutated are reportedly the target of nearly half of spike-specific TCRs.

The assay was immunoSEQ multiplex PCR, and TCRdb's table has in-frame clones only and misses some. Found here are some 120,000 clones, around 93% of them singletons; the top ten hold over 7.5%. The germline V and J ends were trimmed by 1 base and 4 bases, with 11 bases remaining between them. The CDR3 length is 15 residues. CDR1 and CDR2 from the germline V gene are SNHLY and FYNNEI. This sequence originates from an adult who received the AZD1222 COVID-19 vaccine. This chain links TRBV2 with TRBJ1-5; D gene unclear. Sequences were derived from peripheral blood, sampled 28 days after the second AZD1222 dose. Here the CDR3 DNA reads TGTGCCAGCAGTGAAGTGATGGGATCAAATCAGCCCCAGCATTTT. This encodes CASSEVMGSNQPQHF.